Following are 6 T cell receptor beta chains from one sample sequenced in a study of beta chain features in type 1 diabetes. Investigators reverse transcribed all isolated RNA, so they sequenced expressed TCRB transcripts. TCRdb's table, derived via immunoSEQ multiplex PCR, lists solely in-frame clones and lacks some. There are 310,000 or so clones in the sample; approximately 8% occur only once, and less than 0.45% lies in the top ten. Sequencing was performed on central memory CD4+ T cells from blood. The receptors were sampled from a woman under 30 in good health.

This clone was found a few times. The chain links TRBV5-1 to TRBJ2-5; no reliable D call. V was clipped by 7 bases and J by 1 base, with 14 bases between them. The CDR3 spans 14 residues. Germline values: CDR1 SGHRS, CDR2 YFSETQ. The CDR3 nucleotides are TGCGCCAGCTACCACAATGGACGCCAAGAGACCCAGTACTTC. Residues: CASYHNGRQETQYF.

The rearrangement links TRBV5-4 to TRBJ2-1, with 10 bases fitting TRBD2. The CDR3 consists of 14 residues. Per the germline V gene, CDR1 is SGHNT and CDR2 is YYREEE (reference sequence). J gave up 4 bases and V 4 bases, and 2 bases lay outside the gene matches. CDR3 residues: CASSLAGVYNEQFF. CDR3 DNA sequence: TGTGCCAGCAGCCTAGCGGGAGTTTACAATGAGCAGTTCTTC.

The rearrangement uses TRBV5-1 and TRBJ1-2; D is unresolved. The CDR3 spans 13 residues. Trimming removed 8 bases at V and 1 base at J, with 12 bases between. CDR1 and CDR2 (germline): SGHRS, YFSETQ. The CDR3 bases are TGCGCCAGTACTGATCCATTTAACTATGGCTACACCTTC. It translates to CASTDPFNYGYTF.

Only a few counts were recorded for this clone. The V and J genes are TRBV7-8 and TRBJ2-1; the D is unclear. The CDR3 contains 16 residues. Germline CDR1 SGHVS, CDR2 FQNEAQ. Deletions cut 5 bases from V and 4 bases from J, with 18 bases between. The CDR3 loop reads CASSLRWGGRYNEQFF. Written as DNA, the CDR3 is TGTGCCAGCAGCCTCAGATGGGGTGGGCGATACAATGAGCAGTTCTTC.

This clone has a handful of counts. This sequence joins TRBV6-5 and TRBJ2-7; tentative D call: TRBD1 (5 bases). Germline V gene data show CDR1 as MNHEY and CDR2 as SVGAGI. V was cut by 7 bases and J by 3 bases, with 19 bases left in between. CDR3 length: 15 amino acids. CDR3 nucleotide sequence: TGTGCCAGCACCAGAATCGGGCAGGGCATCTACGAGCAGTACTTC. It is translated as CASTRIGQGIYEQYF.

The sample holds many counts of this clone. This chain connects TRBV18 to TRBJ1-2, with D perhaps matching TRBD1 (5 bases). Germline V gene data show CDR1 as KGHSH and CDR2 as LQKENI. With 3 bases removed from V and 2 bases from J, the gap between germline ends came to 19 bases. The CDR3 is made up of 17 amino acids. The CDR3: CASSPAGPGRGNYGYTF. The CDR3 DNA reads TGTGCCAGCTCACCTGCTGGCCCGGGACGAGGAAACTATGGCTACACCTTC.